This T cell receptor beta chain appears in the sequencing data of a study of identical twins. A universal primer site was added by template switching, and unique molecular identifiers were carried by the cDNA. TCRdb reanalysed the 5' RACE reads using MiXCR and keeps one entry per CDR3 protein. The top ten hold 1.9% of the sample, which has some 200,000 distinct CDR3 sequences, more than 6.5% seen once. V was pared by 8 bases and J by 10 bases, with 23 bases between. This CDR3 region has 13 residues. Germline-derived CDR1 and CDR2 are DFQATT and SNEGSKA (reference sequence). Study findings and constraints: The authors noted that invariant MAIT and iNKT cells could partly confound zero-insertion analyses. Fewer insertions characterized abundant cord blood beta clonotypes, whereas memory repertoires showed none.

At least ten counts were recorded for this clonotype. The antigen is undetermined. The data also belong to a second study, concerning yellow fever vaccine responses in identical twins. According to that study: Twin vaccine T cell responses reportedly seemed partly convergent, partly personalized.

This sequence was found in a woman in her late teens or twenties in good health. Material: memory (CD45RO+) T cells sorted from blood. The rearrangement joins TRBV20-1 to TRBJ2-5; TRBD2 might be the D (7 bases). The chain's CDR3 is CSPLESGGADQYF. The CDR3 DNA follows: TGCAGTCCTCTAGAGTCGGGGGGCGCTGACCAGTACTTC.